These 11 T cell receptor beta chains came from one sample sequenced in a study of blood T cell repertoires in COVID-19. TCRdb's copy holds only in-frame clones and misses some; the assay was immunoSEQ multiplex PCR. The repertoire has roughly 190,000 clones, 86% of them found once; the top ten carry less than 3.5%. The sample consisted of peripheral blood. These receptors came from a man aged 70 or older with acute or convalescent COVID-19.

V usage is TRBV27 and J usage is TRBJ1-5, with D possibly TRBD1 on 5 matching bases. Germline loops: CDR1 MNHEY, CDR2 SMNVEV (reference sequence). This CDR3 region has 16 residues. With 8 bases removed from V and 2 bases from J, the gap between germline ends came to 19 bases. The CDR3 here is CASGGGAGRGNQPQHF. The CDR3 DNA follows: TGTGCCAGCGGGGGGGGTGCAGGACGGGGCAATCAGCCCCAGCATTTT.

CDR3 in amino acids: CASSPNGLAGLYF. The CDR3 DNA follows: TGCGCCAGCAGCCCGAACGGACTAGCGGGGCTGTACTTC. The rearrangement uses TRBV4-3 and TRBJ2-7; TRBD2 aligns across 12 bases. This CDR3 spans 13 amino acids. Per germline, CDR1 LGHNA and CDR2 YSLEER. J lost 12 bases, V lost 4 bases, and 7 bases had no gene match.

The V gene is TRBV24-1, the J gene TRBJ2-5; TRBD1 agrees at 8 bases. Germline CDR1 reads KGHDR; CDR2 reads SFDVKD. V lost 4 bases to trimming and J lost 10 bases; unmatched junction nucleotides: 13. CDR3 length: 15 residues. This CDR3 is CATSETGVGFGDQYF. Written as DNA, the CDR3 is TGTGCCACCAGTGAGACAGGGGTTGGGTTTGGGGACCAGTACTTC.

This chain uses TRBV9 with TRBJ2-2, with 7 bases aligning to TRBD1. The V gene's germline CDR1 is SGDLS and CDR2 YYNGEE. The CDR3 runs 16 residues. Trimming took 4 bases from V and 6 from J; bases not matched to a gene: 12. In DNA, the CDR3 is TGTGCCAGCAGCCAAGAGGGCAGGGGGTCCCCCGGGGAGCTGTTTTTT. Protein sequence: CASSQEGRGSPGELFF.

The chain has TRBV5-1 and TRBJ2-3; 7 bases agree with TRBD2. V was clipped by 0 bases and J by 2 bases; unmatched bases: 3. Per germline, CDR1 SGHRS and CDR2 YFSETQ. The CDR3 totals 15 residues. This CDR3 reads CASSLVGRITDTQYF. The CDR3 nucleotides are TGCGCCAGCAGCTTGGTCGGGAGGATCACAGATACGCAGTATTTT. Supplemented by reference TRBV5-1 and TRBJ2-3, the full variable domain reads KAGVTQTPRYLIKTRGQQVTLSCSPISGHRSVSWYQQTPGQGLQFLFEYFSETQRNKGNFPGRFSGRQFSNSRSEMNVSTLELGDSALYLCASSLVGRITDTQYFGPGTRLTVL.

The rearrangement joins TRBV24-1 to TRBJ1-1; D remains unclear. CDR1 is KGHDR and CDR2 is SFDVKD in the germline V gene. Trimming removed 4 bases at V and 1 base at J, with 3 bases between. The CDR3 is 12 amino acids. The CDR3 nucleotides read TGTGCCACCAGTGACAGGAACACTGAAGCTTTCTTT. Its protein is CATSDRNTEAFF.

This clone was detected once. The chain recombines TRBV10-3 with TRBJ2-5; D is perhaps TRBD2 (5 bases). The CDR3 loop spans 14 amino acids. Per germline, CDR1 ENHRY and CDR2 SYGVKD. The V end lost 0 bases, the J end lost 5 bases, and 10 bases lay between the germline ends. The CDR3 bases are TGTGCCATCAGTGAGTCGAGGGTCGGGGAGACCCAGTACTTC. Amino acids: CAISESRVGETQYF.

The chain has TRBV13 and TRBJ2-7, with a possible D match to TRBD2 (6 bases). The V gene's germline CDR1 is PRHDT and CDR2 FYEKMQ (reference sequence). The V and J ends lost 7 bases and 0 bases respectively, with 19 bases between them. The CDR3 contains 16 residues. CDR3 DNA sequence: TGTGCCAGCACTCTCCAAGCGGGCCTTAGCTCCTACGAGCAGTACTTC. It is translated as CASTLQAGLSSYEQYF.

This clone was observed a single time. The chain has TRBV5-1 and TRBJ2-5, with TRBD2 matching over 8 bases. CDR3 length equals 16 residues. Germline V gene data show CDR1 as SGHRS and CDR2 as YFSETQ. V gave up 1 base and J gave up 2 bases; unmatched junction bases: 7. The CDR3, as DNA: TGCGCCAGCAGCTTGCAGCCTAGCGGGCAACAAGAGACCCAGTACTTC. As protein: CASSLQPSGQQETQYF.

This clone was seen once. The rearrangement links TRBV19 to TRBJ1-2; 9 bases are shared with TRBD1. The V and J ends lost 5 bases and 2 bases, in that order; junction bases with no gene match: 6. Germline assignment: CDR1 LNHDA and CDR2 SQIVND (reference sequence). This CDR3 comprises 15 residues. DNA of the CDR3: TGTGCCAGTAGTGTCACAGGGGGCGCGAACTATGGCTACACCTTC. It codes for CASSVTGGANYGYTF.

This chain connects TRBV4-3 to TRBJ1-5, with D uncertain. Trimming left V 0 bases short and J 6 bases short, with 9 bases between. The CDR3 spans 14 residues. Germline V lookup: CDR1 LGHNA, CDR2 YSLEER. This chain's CDR3 is CASSQDSLSQPQHF. CDR3 nucleotide sequence: TGCGCCAGCAGCCAAGATTCGTTGAGTCAGCCCCAGCATTTT.